This T cell receptor beta chain emerged from a study of OX40 agonist ivuxolimab in advanced cancers. On the study more broadly: Clinicians treated patients with ivuxolimab, an agonistic anti-OX40 (CD134) antibody. Hepatocellular carcinoma, melanoma, renal cell or head and neck cancer was diagnosed in the dose-escalation patients.

Study observations and caveats: Nonresponders included some who also had low normalized T-cell clonal expansion.

Concerning this clone itself: Its antigen remains unknown.

V lost 3 bases and J 11 bases, leaving 8 bases between the germline ends. Germline V gene sequence: CDR1 SEHNR, CDR2 FQNEAQ (reference sequence). This CDR3 has 11 residues. The method was immunoSEQ multiplex PCR; TCRdb's version includes in-frame clones alone and lacks a portion of them. The sample carries some 17,000 clones, about 83% recorded once. A history of autoimmune disease or systemic immunosuppression excluded patients. The input for sequencing was CD4+ or CD8+ T cells sorted from blood, taken in a trial of the OX40 agonist ivuxolimab. The chain employs TRBV7-9 and TRBJ2-1; D is unclear. This TCR was recovered from an adult with an advanced solid tumor such as melanoma, head and neck, liver or kidney cancer. This CDR3 is CASSLTPQQFF. The DNA of the CDR3 is TGTGCCAGCAGCTTGACCCCGCAGCAGTTCTTC.